This entry features one T cell receptor (beta chain) sequence. The target antigen is unknown. The sample originates from a study of cytomegalovirus exposure and HLA in healthy donors. V gave up 0 bases and J gave up 2 bases, with 4 bases separating them. This CDR3 contains 13 residues. Germline assignment: CDR1 SGHVS and CDR2 FQNEAQ. Points from the study as a whole: In all likelihood, a cluster of highly shared sequence variants was a sequencing artifact. Relative to equally common others, HLA-associated TCR beta chains showed greater clonal expansion in a later analysis. The productive fraction for most TCR beta V segments was about 90% or about 30% in an earlier analysis.

The PCR made use of 60 Vbeta and 13 Jbeta primers. Sequenced by immunoSEQ multiplex PCR; TCRdb stores in-frame clones only, minus some. The table has 140,000 to 150,000 clones, about 79% seen once. The chain links TRBV7-8 to TRBJ2-5; D not certain. Sequenced material: PBMCs. The source of this sequence is a woman aged 25 to 39 in good health and CMV-seronegative. This chain's CDR3 is CASSLAHQETQYF. The CDR3 bases are TGTGCCAGCAGCTTAGCACATCAAGAGACCCAGTACTTC.